Each of the 26 T cell receptor beta chains below was sequenced from the same sample in a study of T cells in Graves' hyperthyroidism and ophthalmopathy (dated by TCRdb to 2018 to 2020). The library was prepared using multiplex PCR. Instrument used: Illumina HiSeq 2000. Amplification of TCR beta CDR3 regions was carried out from RNA transcripts. The TCR CDR3 was subjected to a first round of RT-PCR using the HTBI primer set and the Qiagen OneStep RT-PCR kit. TCRdb reanalyzed the raw reads on its own, using fastp at Q25 for trimming and MiXCR for clone calling, and kept in-frame beta chains. Rows merge per CDR3 protein into single entries with the most common DNA and genes. The sample contains a few hundred thousand distinct CDR3 sequences, about 15% of them found a single time. About 30% of the sample rests with the top ten. Sequencing was done on a sample of blood. These receptors all come from a woman aged 18 to 35 with Graves' hyperthyroidism that later progressed to Graves' ophthalmopathy.

This clonotype was recorded many times. The rearrangement uses TRBV7-2 and TRBJ1-2; 9 nucleotides agree with TRBD1. CDR1 SGHTA and CDR2 FQGNSA come from the germline V gene. V gave up 5 bases and J gave up 6 bases; unmatched junction bases: 10. The CDR3 length is 15 residues. The CDR3 is CASSHGQGRSHGYTF. DNA for the CDR3: TGTGCCAGCAGCCATGGACAGGGGAGGAGCCATGGCTACACCTTC.

This clonotype was seen more than once but under ten times. This CDR3 is CASSNRVGEQYF. CDR3 sequence (DNA): TGTGCCAGTAGCAACAGGGTCGGAGAGCAGTACTTC. The chain has TRBV19 and TRBJ2-7; D possibly corresponds to TRBD1 (6 bases). The CDR3 runs to 12 residues. Trimming shortened V by 6 bases and J by 7 bases, and 13 bases separated the two germline ends. Germline lookup yields CDR1 LNHDA and CDR2 SQIVND (reference sequence).

This clonotype was detected only a few times. V is TRBV19 and J is TRBJ2-3; 7 bases line up with TRBD2. Germline V gives CDR1 LNHDA, CDR2 SQIVND (reference sequence). The CDR3 has 18 amino acids. With 4 bases clipped from V and 1 base from J, the junction kept 14 bases outside the gene matches. CDR3 coding DNA: TGTGCCAGTAGTAGTACGGGAGGCTCTTTTTACGGCACAGATACGCAGTATTTT. Protein product: CASSSTGGSFYGTDTQYF. The full variable domain, with the rest looked up from reference TRBV19 and TRBJ2-3, is DGGITQSPKYLFRKEGQNVTLSCEQNLNHDAMYWYRQDPGQGLRLIYYSQIVNDFQKGDIAEGYSVSREKKESFPLTVTSAQKNPTAFYLCASSSTGGSFYGTDTQYFGPGTRLTVL.

The chain uses TRBV28 and TRBJ2-3; 12 bases agree with TRBD2. With V trimmed by 4 bases and J by 3 bases, 5 bases remained unmatched. The length of the CDR3 is 16 residues. Germline V gene lookup returns CDR1 MDHEN and CDR2 SYDVKM. The CDR3 DNA follows: TGTGCCAGCAGTTCCACTAGCGGGAGGATTACAGATACGCAGTATTTT. Translated: CASSSTSGRITDTQYF.

This clonotype was counted a few times. The gene calls are TRBV3-1 and TRBJ2-6; maybe TRBD1 (6 bases). The germline V gene has CDR1 LGHDT and CDR2 YNNKEL (reference sequence). Trimming shortened V by 5 bases and J by 0 bases, and 20 bases separated the two germline ends. The CDR3 consists of 19 residues. This CDR3 is CASSSTGYRVNSGANVLTF. The CDR3 DNA reads TGTGCCAGCAGCTCAACGGGATACAGGGTTAACTCTGGGGCCAACGTCCTGACTTTC. The full variable domain, in which reference TRBV3-1 and TRBJ2-6 provide the parts outside the CDR3, is DTAVSQTPKYLVTQMGNDKSIKCEQNLGHDTMYWYKQDSKKFLKIMFSYNNKELIINETVPNRFSPKSPDKAHLNLHINSLELGDSAVYFCASSSTGYRVNSGANVLTFGAGSRLTVL.

This clonotype appeared a few times. This chain connects TRBV4-1 to TRBJ1-4; the D gene is possibly TRBD1 (6 bases). The CDR3 totals 16 residues. The germline CDR1 and CDR2 sequences are MGHRA and YSYEKL. V lost 4 bases and J 7 bases, leaving 19 bases between the germline ends. CDR3 in DNA: TGCGCCAGCAGCCGCGCCCGGAGCGGGGGCGTTGAAAAACTGTTTTTT. Translated, it gives CASSRARSGGVEKLFF.

Regarding this clonotype: A much larger clone differs by one base, so this may be a read error. This chain connects TRBV5-1 to TRBJ2-1, with TRBD1 identical over 10 bases. CDR3 length: 16 amino acids. Germline V gene lookup returns CDR1 SGHRS and CDR2 YFSETQ. The CDR3 is CTSSRAGTGVYNEQFF. The CDR3 coding sequence is TGCACCAGCAGCAGGGCGGGGACAGGGGTTTACAATGAGCAGTTCTTC. The full variable domain, rest sourced from reference TRBV5-1 and TRBJ2-1, is KAGVTQTPRYLIKTRGQQVTLSCSPISGHRSVSWYQQTPGQGLQFLFEYFSETQRNKGNFPGRFSGRQFSNSRSEMNVSTLELGDSALYLCTSSRAGTGVYNEQFFGPGTRLTVL.

This clonotype was recorded once. V usage is TRBV12-3 or TRBV12-4 and J usage is TRBJ1-4; 12 nucleotides line up with TRBD1. V was pared by 6 bases and J by 11 bases, with 10 bases of the junction left unmatched. This CDR3 has 15 amino acids. For the CDR3, the DNA is TGTGCCAGCAGGGGGGGCGGGACAGGGGGCACGAAACTGTTTTTT. This translates into CASRGGGTGGTKLFF.

This clonotype was observed many times. The V call is TRBV30, the J call TRBJ2-7; no clear D. V lost 0 bases and J lost 3, with 9 bases in between. The CDR3 covers 13 residues. Germline V gene lookup returns CDR1 GTSNPN and CDR2 SVGIG (reference sequence). CDR3 DNA sequence: TGTGCCTGGAGTGTCGCTGACAACTACGAGCAGTACTTC. Translation: CAWSVADNYEQYF.

This clonotype was seen a few times. The chain combines TRBV28 with TRBJ2-1, with a weak D call TRBD2 (7 bases). V lost 3 bases to trimming and J lost 6 bases, with 12 bases between them. The germline V gene encodes CDR1 MDHEN and CDR2 SYDVKM. The CDR3 length is 14 residues. CDR3 bases: TGTGCCAGCAGTTTTGGGGGGGCGGCCAATGAGCAGTTCTTC. Amino acids: CASSFGGAANEQFF.

The J gene is TRBJ2-7, the V gene TRBV27, with D uncertain. The V and J ends lost 3 bases and 2 bases respectively, with 11 bases between them. CDR3 size: 14 residues. Germline lookup yields CDR1 MNHEY and CDR2 SMNVEV (reference sequence). The CDR3 nucleotides are TGTGCCAGCAGTTTCGGGTCCTACCCCTACGAGCAGTACTTC. Protein: CASSFGSYPYEQYF.

The J gene is TRBJ1-6, the V gene TRBV9; 8 bases are a match to TRBD1. The CDR3 is made up of 15 amino acids. Trimming cost V 1 base and J 7 bases; bases outside gene matches: 4. Germline CDR1 and CDR2: SGDLS and YYNGEE. CDR3 amino acids: CASSVTGQGNSPLHF. CDR3 in DNA: TGTGCCAGCAGCGTAACCGGACAGGGAAATTCACCCCTCCACTTT.

This clonotype was seen only a few times. The chain carries TRBV14 and TRBJ2-1; D gene ambiguous. This CDR3 spans 14 amino acids. Germline V gene data show CDR1 as SGHDN and CDR2 as FVKESK. V shed 2 bases and J shed 10 bases, with 15 bases lying between them. CDR3 in amino acids: CASSQLPIDREQFF. DNA of the CDR3: TGTGCCAGCAGCCAACTCCCCATAGATAGGGAGCAGTTCTTC.

The chain uses TRBV10-1 and TRBJ1-4, with a possible D match to TRBD1 (6 bases). The CDR3 runs 15 residues. V dropped 6 bases and J dropped 3 bases, with 14 bases sitting between them. The germline V gene encodes CDR1 WNHNN and CDR2 SYGVQD (reference sequence). The CDR3 loop reads CASSSGGLANEKLFF. The CDR3 DNA sequence: TGCGCCAGCAGCTCCGGGGGCCTGGCTAATGAAAAACTGTTTTTT.

As concerns this clonotype: A read error may produce the germline difference seen at one junction end. The genes are TRBV7-7 and TRBJ2-3, with 9 bases aligning to TRBD2. Germline-derived CDR1 and CDR2 are SSHAT and FNYEAQ (reference sequence). CDR3 size: 16 residues. The CDR3 DNA follows: TGTGCTAGCAGCTTAGCGGGGGAAACTAGCACAGATACGCAGTATTTT. It encodes CASSLAGETSTDTQYF. The variable domain in full, completed from reference TRBV7-7 and TRBJ2-3, reads GAGVSQSPRYKVTKRGQDVTLRCDPISSHATLYWYQQALGQGPEFLTYFNYEAQPDKSGLPSDRFSAERPEGSISTLTIQRTEQRDSAMYRCASSLAGETSTDTQYFGPGTRLTVL.

In the case of this clonotype: A much larger clonotype is one base distant, so this may be a read error. The chain couples TRBV12-3 or TRBV12-4 to TRBJ2-1; D call uncertain. CDR3 size: 12 residues. V was pared by 10 bases and J by 10 bases, with 17 bases between. CDR3 amino acids: CATFLSPYEQFF. CDR3 coding DNA: TGTGCCACCTTCTTGAGTCCTTACGAGCAGTTCTTC.

Ten or more counts support this clonotype. This chain links TRBV12-3 or TRBV12-4 with TRBJ2-5; D may be TRBD2 (5 bases). Trimming pared 5 bases from V and 4 bases from J, leaving 23 bases between. CDR3 length: 17 residues. CDR3 bases: TGTGCCAGCAGTGCCCCCTCGAGGGTCTTGACAAGAGAGACCCAGTACTTC. It yields the protein CASSAPSRVLTRETQYF.

A remark on this clonotype: This CDR3 fails to terminate in the conserved phenylalanine or tryptophan, so it likely reflects a read error. The J gene is TRBJ2-2, the V gene TRBV28; TRBD2 matches 9 bases. V lost 4 bases and J lost 4; bases outside the gene matches: 7. The CDR3 is 16 amino acids. Germline CDR1 and CDR2: MDHEN and SYDVKM. Here the CDR3 reads CASSSYIAGATGELFL. The CDR3 DNA is TGTGCCAGCAGTTCCTATATAGCGGGAGCCACCGGGGAGCTGTTTCTT.

CDR3: CASSPLPTPGYEQYF. CDR3 DNA: TGCGCCAGCAGTCCCCTGCCCACCCCGGGCTACGAGCAGTACTTC. The gene calls are TRBV5-1 and TRBJ2-7; D gene ambiguous. The CDR3 sequence is 15 residues long. Germline V CDR1 and CDR2: SGHRS, YFSETQ. V was pared by 5 bases and J by 3 bases, with 18 bases between.

This clonotype was found many times. The rearrangement uses TRBV7-8 and TRBJ2-5, with D perhaps TRBD1 or TRBD2 (5 bases each). V was clipped by 2 bases and J by 4 bases, with 11 bases between them. The CDR3 totals 14 residues. Germline CDR1 reads SGHVS; CDR2 reads FQNEAQ. The chain's CDR3 is CASSLWGKGETQYF. The CDR3 bases are TGTGCCAGCAGCTTATGGGGGAAGGGAGAGACCCAGTACTTC.

This clonotype was observed at least ten times. This sequence joins TRBV30 and TRBJ2-1; 8 nucleotides match TRBD1. This CDR3 is built from 14 residues. Germline CDR1 GTSNPN, CDR2 SVGIG (reference sequence). V shed 1 base, J shed 7 bases, and the junction held 6 bases outside the gene matches. The CDR3 protein is CAWSATTGENEQFF. The CDR3 coding sequence is TGTGCCTGGAGTGCCACGACAGGGGAAAATGAGCAGTTCTTC.

This clonotype was seen a few times. The chain carries TRBV4-3 and TRBJ2-1, with TRBD2 identical over 7 bases. Trimming took 4 bases from V and 2 from J; bases not matched to a gene: 8. CDR3 length: 16 amino acids. CDR1 is LGHNA, CDR2 YSLEER, per germline. The CDR3 DNA reads TGCGCCAGCAGCCCTCTTGTAGCGGGCGCCTACAATGAGCAGTTCTTC. Translation gives CASSPLVAGAYNEQFF.

Many counts were recorded for this clonotype. V gene TRBV28 combines with J gene TRBJ2-7, with 7 bases that match TRBD1. Per germline, CDR1 MDHEN and CDR2 SYDVKM. This CDR3 contains 12 residues. Germline trimming cut 3 bases from V and 7 bases from J; bases unmatched to any gene: 3. Here the CDR3 DNA reads TGTGCCAGCAGTTTGACAGGGCAAGAGCAGTACTTC. Translated: CASSLTGQEQYF.

The J gene is TRBJ1-3, the V gene TRBV19; the D is unclear. V lost 8 bases and J 1 base, leaving 9 bases between the germline ends. CDR1 LNHDA and CDR2 SQIVND come from the germline V gene (reference sequence). The CDR3 loop spans 13 amino acids. CDR3 amino acids: CASRIASGNTIYF. Written as DNA, the CDR3 is TGTGCCAGTCGAATAGCGTCTGGAAACACCATATATTTT.

This clonotype was seen ten or more times. This rearrangement joins TRBV12-3 or TRBV12-4 to TRBJ2-3; D is possibly TRBD2 (5 bases). The V gene lost 8 bases and the J gene lost 5 bases, with 14 bases spanning the gap. This CDR3 comprises 13 residues. The CDR3 protein is CASSSRAGDTQYF. In DNA, the CDR3 is TGTGCCAGCTCCTCGAGGGCCGGAGATACGCAGTATTTT.

This clonotype was recorded at least ten times. The CDR3 spells CASSTGVATEAFF. The DNA of the CDR3 is TGTGCCAGCAGTACAGGGGTTGCCACTGAAGCTTTCTTT. The chain joins TRBV2 to TRBJ1-1; 7 bases match TRBD1. The length of the CDR3 is 13 residues. The V and J ends lost 5 bases and 4 bases, in that order; junction bases with no gene match: 4. Germline V gene lookup returns CDR1 SNHLY and CDR2 FYNNEI.